This record looks at one T cell receptor beta chain sequence and its context. The antigen is undetermined. CDR3 length equals 13 residues. Trimming cost V 6 bases and J 5 bases; bases outside gene matches: 3. Germline V CDR1 and CDR2: ENHRY, SYGVKD. Investigators reverse transcribed all isolated RNA, so they sequenced expressed TCRB transcripts. Libraries were prepared by immunoSEQ multiplex PCR; TCRdb keeps only in-frame clonotypes and omits some of them. The table includes roughly 330,000 clones, roughly 14% detected once. This entry belongs to a study of beta chain features in type 1 diabetes. Overall study results and limits: More deletions and fewer insertions at VDJ junctions were seen in type 1 diabetes patients. Among patients with Type 1 diabetes, TCRB CDR3s were moderately but significantly shorter in every one of the four CD4+ subsets.

Stem cell-like memory, regulatory, central memory and naive CD4+ cells were sorted via CD45RO/CCR7/CD25/CD127/CD95/CD27. Sorting gave populations that all exceeded 95% purity. The sample was naive CD4+ T cells from blood. The V gene is TRBV10-3, the J gene TRBJ2-3, with 9 bases lining up with TRBD1. This sequence originates from a woman younger than 35 with type 1 diabetes. The CDR3 coding sequence is TGTGCCATCAGAACAGGGGGCCAAGATACGCAGTATTTT. Encoded protein: CAIRTGGQDTQYF.